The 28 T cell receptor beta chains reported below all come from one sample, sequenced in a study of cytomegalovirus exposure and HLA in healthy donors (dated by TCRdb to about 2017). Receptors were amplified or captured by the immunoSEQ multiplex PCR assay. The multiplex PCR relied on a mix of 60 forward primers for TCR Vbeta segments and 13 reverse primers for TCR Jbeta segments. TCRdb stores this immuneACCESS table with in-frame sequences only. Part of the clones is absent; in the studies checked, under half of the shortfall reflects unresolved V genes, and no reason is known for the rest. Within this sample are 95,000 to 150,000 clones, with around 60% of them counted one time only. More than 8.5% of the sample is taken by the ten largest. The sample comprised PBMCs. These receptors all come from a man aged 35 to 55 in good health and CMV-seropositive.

The CDR3 spells CASRGQSKETQYF. In DNA, the CDR3 is TGTGCCAGCAGGGGACAGTCGAAAGAGACCCAGTACTTC. The chain joins TRBV6-6 to TRBJ2-5, with 7 positions matching TRBD1. The trim removed 6 bases at V and 3 bases at J, leaving 4 bases unmatched. Per germline, CDR1 MNHNY and CDR2 SVGAGI (reference sequence). This CDR3 spans 13 amino acids.

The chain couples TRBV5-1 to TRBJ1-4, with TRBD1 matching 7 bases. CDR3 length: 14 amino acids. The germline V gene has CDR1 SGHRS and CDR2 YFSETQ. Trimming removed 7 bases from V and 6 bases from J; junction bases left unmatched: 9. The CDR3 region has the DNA TGCGCCAGCCGTATGGGACAGATCGATGAAAAACTGTTTTTT. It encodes CASRMGQIDEKLFF.

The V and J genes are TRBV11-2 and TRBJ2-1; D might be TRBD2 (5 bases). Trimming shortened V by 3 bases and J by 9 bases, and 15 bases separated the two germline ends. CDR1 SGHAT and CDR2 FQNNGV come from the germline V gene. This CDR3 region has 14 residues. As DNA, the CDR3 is TGTGCCAGCAGCTTCCAAGAAGCGGAGTCTGAGCAGTTCTTC. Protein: CASSFQEAESEQFF. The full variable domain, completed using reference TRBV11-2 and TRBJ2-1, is EAGVAQSPRYKIIEKRQSVAFWCNPISGHATLYWYQQILGQGPKLLIQFQNNGVVDDSQLPKDRFSAERLKGVDSTLKIQPAKLEDSAVYLCASSFQEAESEQFFGPGTRLTVL.

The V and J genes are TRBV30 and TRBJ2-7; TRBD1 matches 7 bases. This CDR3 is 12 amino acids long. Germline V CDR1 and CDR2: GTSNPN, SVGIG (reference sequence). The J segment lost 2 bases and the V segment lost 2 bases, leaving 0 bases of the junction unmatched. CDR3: CAWSTGAYEQYF. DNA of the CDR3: TGTGCCTGGAGTACAGGGGCCTACGAGCAGTACTTC.

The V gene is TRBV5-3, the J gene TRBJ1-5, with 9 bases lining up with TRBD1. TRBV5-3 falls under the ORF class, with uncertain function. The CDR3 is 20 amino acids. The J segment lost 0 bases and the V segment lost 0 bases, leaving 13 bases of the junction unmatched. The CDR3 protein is CARSLAPKRTGDNSNQPQHF. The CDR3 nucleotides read TGTGCCAGAAGCTTGGCCCCTAAACGGACAGGGGATAATAGCAATCAGCCCCAGCATTTT.

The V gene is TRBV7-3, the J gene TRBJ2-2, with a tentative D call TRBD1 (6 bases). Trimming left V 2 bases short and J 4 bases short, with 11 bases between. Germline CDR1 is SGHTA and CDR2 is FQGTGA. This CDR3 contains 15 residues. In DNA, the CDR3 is TGTGCCAGCAGCTTATCGACAGGAAGCACCGGGGAGCTGTTTTTT. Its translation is CASSLSTGSTGELFF.

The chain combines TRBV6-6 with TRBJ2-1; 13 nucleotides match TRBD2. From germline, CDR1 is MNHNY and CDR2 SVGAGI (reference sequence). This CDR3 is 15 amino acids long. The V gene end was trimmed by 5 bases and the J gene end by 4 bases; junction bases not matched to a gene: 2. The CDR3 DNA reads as TGTGCCAGCAGTACTAGCGGGGGGGCTTACAATGAGCAGTTCTTC. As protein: CASSTSGGAYNEQFF.

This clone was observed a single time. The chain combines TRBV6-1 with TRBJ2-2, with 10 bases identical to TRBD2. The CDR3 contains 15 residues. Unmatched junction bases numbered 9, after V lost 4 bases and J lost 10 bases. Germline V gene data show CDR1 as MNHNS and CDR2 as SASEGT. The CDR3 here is CASSVLAGDAEELFF. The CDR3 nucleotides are TGTGCCAGCAGTGTTCTAGCGGGGGATGCCGAGGAGCTGTTTTTT.

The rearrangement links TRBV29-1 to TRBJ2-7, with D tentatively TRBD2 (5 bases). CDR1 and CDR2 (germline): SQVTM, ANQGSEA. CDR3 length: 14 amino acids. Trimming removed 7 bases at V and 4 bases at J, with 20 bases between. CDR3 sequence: CSATVGVGGYEQYF. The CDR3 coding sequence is TGCAGCGCCACCGTCGGGGTGGGCGGGTACGAGCAGTACTTC.

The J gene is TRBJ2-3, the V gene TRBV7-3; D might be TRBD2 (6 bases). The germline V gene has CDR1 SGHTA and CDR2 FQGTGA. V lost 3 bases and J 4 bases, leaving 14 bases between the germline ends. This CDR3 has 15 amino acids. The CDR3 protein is CASSFGAGSSDTQYF. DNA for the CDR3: TGTGCCAGCAGCTTTGGTGCCGGGAGTTCAGATACGCAGTATTTT.

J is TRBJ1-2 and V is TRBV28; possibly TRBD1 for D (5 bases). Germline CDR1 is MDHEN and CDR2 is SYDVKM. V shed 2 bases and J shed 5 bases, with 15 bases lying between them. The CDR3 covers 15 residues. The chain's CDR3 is CASSLMTGRDYGYTF. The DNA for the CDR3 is TGTGCCAGCAGTTTAATGACGGGGCGGGATTATGGCTACACCTTC.

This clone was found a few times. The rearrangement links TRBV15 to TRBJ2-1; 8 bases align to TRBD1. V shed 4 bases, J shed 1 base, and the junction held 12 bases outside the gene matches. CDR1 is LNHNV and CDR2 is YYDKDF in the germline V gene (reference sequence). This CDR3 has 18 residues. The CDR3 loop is CATSTIRTGRISYNEQFF. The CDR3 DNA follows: TGTGCCACCAGCACTATCCGGACAGGGAGGATATCCTACAATGAGCAGTTCTTC.

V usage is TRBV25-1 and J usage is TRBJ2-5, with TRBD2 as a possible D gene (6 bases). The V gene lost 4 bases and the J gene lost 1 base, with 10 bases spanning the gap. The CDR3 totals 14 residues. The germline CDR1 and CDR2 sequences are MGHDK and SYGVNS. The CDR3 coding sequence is TGTGCCAGCAGTGGGCGGCGGGGCCAAGAGACCCAGTACTTC. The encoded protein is CASSGRRGQETQYF.

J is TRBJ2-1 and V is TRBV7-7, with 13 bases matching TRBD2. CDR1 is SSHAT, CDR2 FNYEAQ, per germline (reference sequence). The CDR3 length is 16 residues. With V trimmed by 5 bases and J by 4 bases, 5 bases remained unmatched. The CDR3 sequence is CASSQTTSGGYNEQFF. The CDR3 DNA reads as TGTGCCAGCAGCCAAACGACTAGCGGGGGGTACAATGAGCAGTTCTTC.

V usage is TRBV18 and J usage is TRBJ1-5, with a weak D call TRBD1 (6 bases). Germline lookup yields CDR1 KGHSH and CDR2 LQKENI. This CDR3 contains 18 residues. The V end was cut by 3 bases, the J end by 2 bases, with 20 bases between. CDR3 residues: CASSPAEGGALGNQPQHF. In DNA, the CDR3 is TGTGCCAGCTCACCCGCGGAGGGGGGGGCATTGGGCAATCAGCCCCAGCATTTT.

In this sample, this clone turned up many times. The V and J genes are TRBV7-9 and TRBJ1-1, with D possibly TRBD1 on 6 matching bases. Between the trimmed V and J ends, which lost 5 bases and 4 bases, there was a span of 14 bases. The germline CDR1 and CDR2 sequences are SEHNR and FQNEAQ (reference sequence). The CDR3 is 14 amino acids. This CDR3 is CASSPQGSVTEAFF. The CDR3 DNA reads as TGTGCCAGCAGCCCACAGGGAAGTGTCACTGAAGCTTTCTTT.

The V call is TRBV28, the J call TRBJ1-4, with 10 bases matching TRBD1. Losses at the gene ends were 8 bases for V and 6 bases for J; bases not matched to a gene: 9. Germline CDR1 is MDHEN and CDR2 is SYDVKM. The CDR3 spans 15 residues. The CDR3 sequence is CASYPSGTGDEKLFF. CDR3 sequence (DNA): TGTGCCAGCTACCCCTCCGGGACAGGGGATGAAAAACTGTTTTTT.

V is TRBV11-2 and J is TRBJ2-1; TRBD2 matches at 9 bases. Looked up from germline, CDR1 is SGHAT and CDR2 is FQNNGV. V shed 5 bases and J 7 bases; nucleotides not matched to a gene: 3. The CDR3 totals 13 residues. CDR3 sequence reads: CASSISGRNEQFF. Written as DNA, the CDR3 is TGTGCCAGCAGCATTAGCGGGAGAAATGAGCAGTTCTTC.

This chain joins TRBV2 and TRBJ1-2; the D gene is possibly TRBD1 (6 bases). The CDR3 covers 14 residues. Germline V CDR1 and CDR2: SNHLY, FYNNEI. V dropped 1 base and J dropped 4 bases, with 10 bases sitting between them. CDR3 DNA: TGTGCCAGCAGTGAAGGGACAGACGTCTATGGCTACACCTTC. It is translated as CASSEGTDVYGYTF.

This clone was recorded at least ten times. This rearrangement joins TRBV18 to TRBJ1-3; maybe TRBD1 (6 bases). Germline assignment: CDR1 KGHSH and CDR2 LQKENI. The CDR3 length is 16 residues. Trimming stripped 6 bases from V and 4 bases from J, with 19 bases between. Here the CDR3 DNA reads TGTGCCAGCTCCCCAATTCCTTGGACAGAAGGAAACACCATATATTTT. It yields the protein CASSPIPWTEGNTIYF.

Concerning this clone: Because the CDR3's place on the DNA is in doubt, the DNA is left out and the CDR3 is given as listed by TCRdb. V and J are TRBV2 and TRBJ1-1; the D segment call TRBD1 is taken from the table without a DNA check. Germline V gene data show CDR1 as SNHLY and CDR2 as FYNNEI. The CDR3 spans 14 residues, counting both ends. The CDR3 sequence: CASILDRGSTEAFF.

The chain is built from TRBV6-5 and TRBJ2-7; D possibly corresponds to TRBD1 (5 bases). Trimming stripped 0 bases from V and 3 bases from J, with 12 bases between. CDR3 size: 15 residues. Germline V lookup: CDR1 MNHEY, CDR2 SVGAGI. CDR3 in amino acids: CASSYSTRAHYEQYF. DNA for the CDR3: TGTGCCAGCAGTTACTCTACCAGGGCGCACTACGAGCAGTACTTC.

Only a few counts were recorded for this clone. The CDR3 DNA reads TGTGCCAGTAGTATTGGCTGGGCAGAACCGCCCCAGCATTTT. Amino acid sequence: CASSIGWAEPPQHF. V usage is TRBV19 and J usage is TRBJ1-5; D unclear. The V and J ends lost 3 bases and 9 bases respectively, with 15 bases between them. The CDR3 extends over 14 amino acids. Per germline, CDR1 LNHDA and CDR2 SQIVND (reference sequence). The full variable domain, completed using reference TRBV19 and TRBJ1-5, is DGGITQSPKYLFRKEGQNVTLSCEQNLNHDAMYWYRQDPGQGLRLIYYSQIVNDFQKGDIAEGYSVSREKKESFPLTVTSAQKNPTAFYLCASSIGWAEPPQHFGDGTRLSIL.

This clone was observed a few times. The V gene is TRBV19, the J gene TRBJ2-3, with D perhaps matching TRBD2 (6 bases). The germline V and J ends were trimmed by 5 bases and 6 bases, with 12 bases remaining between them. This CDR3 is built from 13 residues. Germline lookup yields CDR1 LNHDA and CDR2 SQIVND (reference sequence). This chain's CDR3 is CASSLRAGDTQYF. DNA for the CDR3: TGTGCCAGTAGTCTGAGGGCGGGGGATACGCAGTATTTT.

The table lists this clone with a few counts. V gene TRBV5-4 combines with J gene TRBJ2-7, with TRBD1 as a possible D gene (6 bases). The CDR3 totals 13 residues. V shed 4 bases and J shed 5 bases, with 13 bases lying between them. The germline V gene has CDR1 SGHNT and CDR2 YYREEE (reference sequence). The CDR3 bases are TGTGCCAGCAGCGGCAGGGGTTTACACGAGCAGTACTTC. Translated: CASSGRGLHEQYF. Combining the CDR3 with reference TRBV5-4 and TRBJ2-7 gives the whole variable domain ETGVTQSPTHLIKTRGQQVTLRCSSQSGHNTVSWYQQALGQGPQFIFQYYREEENGRGNFPPRFSGLQFPNYSSELNVNALELDDSALYLCASSGRGLHEQYFGPGTRLTVT.

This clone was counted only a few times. CDR3 region: CASSLGISGQGHQPQHF. In DNA form, the CDR3 reads TGTGCCAGCAGCTTAGGGATTTCGGGACAGGGGCATCAGCCCCAGCATTTT. The chain uses TRBV7-2 and TRBJ1-5; 10 nucleotides align to TRBD1. Per the germline V gene, CDR1 is SGHTA and CDR2 is FQGNSA. There are 17 residues in the CDR3. With V trimmed by 1 base and J by 5 bases, 8 bases remained unmatched.

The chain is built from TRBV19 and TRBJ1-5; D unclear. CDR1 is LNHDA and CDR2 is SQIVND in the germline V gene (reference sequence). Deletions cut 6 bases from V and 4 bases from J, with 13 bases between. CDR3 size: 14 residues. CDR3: CASRSELLNQPQHF. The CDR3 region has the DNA TGTGCCAGTAGGAGTGAACTACTGAATCAGCCCCAGCATTTT.

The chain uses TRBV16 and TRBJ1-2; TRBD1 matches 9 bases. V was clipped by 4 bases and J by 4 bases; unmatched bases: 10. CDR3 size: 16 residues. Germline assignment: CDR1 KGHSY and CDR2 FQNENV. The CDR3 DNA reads TGTGCCAGCAGCCCCCCGGGACAGGGTGAGGGCTATGGCTACACCTTC. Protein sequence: CASSPPGQGEGYGYTF.